A single sample gave rise to the 21 T cell receptor beta chains below, sequenced in a study of blood T cell repertoires in COVID-19. Data came from immunoSEQ multiplex PCR; TCRdb stores just in-frame clones and leaves some out. Of 200,000 to 300,000 clones listed, about 85% are singletons. The sequencing sample was made of peripheral blood. Receptors originate from a woman aged 55-69 years with active or convalescent COVID-19.

V and J are TRBV11-2 and TRBJ2-1; the D gene is possibly TRBD2 (6 bases). From germline, CDR1 is SGHAT and CDR2 FQNNGV. The CDR3 runs to 14 residues. Trimming pared 5 bases from V and 10 bases from J, leaving 18 bases between. The chain's CDR3 is CASSISGEGREQFF. In DNA form, the CDR3 reads TGTGCCAGCAGCATCTCCGGGGAAGGGAGGGAGCAGTTCTTC.

This chain joins TRBV2 and TRBJ2-3; D unclear. Germline V gene sequence: CDR1 SNHLY, CDR2 FYNNEI. V was shortened by 4 bases and J by 4 bases, with 6 bases between the two germline ends. This CDR3 contains 12 residues. Here the CDR3 reads CASSGAPDTQYF. The CDR3 DNA reads TGTGCCAGCAGTGGGGCCCCAGATACGCAGTATTTT.

The rearrangement uses TRBV7-8 and TRBJ2-7, with a weak D call TRBD2 (6 bases). The CDR3 length is 16 residues. The V end lost 0 bases, the J end lost 2 bases, and 14 bases lay between the germline ends. The germline gives CDR1 SGHVS, CDR2 FQNEAQ. CDR3 residues: CASSLAWGSGTYEQYV. The CDR3 region has the DNA TGTGCCAGCAGCTTAGCTTGGGGTAGCGGAACCTACGAGCAGTACGTC.

The gene calls are TRBV4-2 and TRBJ1-4; a possible D gene is TRBD1 (5 bases). The CDR3 sequence is 16 residues long. The V gene lost 3 bases and the J gene lost 7 bases, with 18 bases spanning the gap. Germline V lookup: CDR1 LGHNA, CDR2 YNFKEQ. CDR3 DNA: TGTGCCAGCAGCCAGGGGGGAGATAGGGGCCGTGAAAAACTGTTTTTT. This sequence encodes CASSQGGDRGREKLFF.

V gene TRBV11-3 combines with J gene TRBJ2-2; 8 nucleotides line up with TRBD2. This CDR3 comprises 16 residues. From germline, CDR1 is SGHNT and CDR2 YENEEA. Trimming at V came to 4 bases and at J to 6 bases, leaving 10 bases not matched to a gene. CDR3 region: CASSSPGTRWSGELFF. Written as DNA, the CDR3 is TGTGCCAGCAGCTCACCCGGGACTAGATGGTCCGGGGAGCTGTTTTTT.

This chain connects TRBV3-1 (or the pseudogene TRBV3-2) to TRBJ2-3, with D perhaps TRBD2 (6 bases). The CDR3 runs to 18 residues. V dropped 0 bases and J dropped 0 bases, with 16 bases sitting between them. Germline CDR1 LGHDT, CDR2 YNNKEL (reference sequence). CDR3 sequence (DNA): TGTGCCAGCAGCCAAGATCAAATGATAGGACTAAGCACAGATACGCAGTATTTT. Its translation is CASSQDQMIGLSTDTQYF.

The V and J genes are TRBV29-1 and TRBJ2-3, with a possible D match to TRBD2 (6 bases). Deletions cut 6 bases from V and 4 bases from J, with 20 bases between. Germline V gene lookup returns CDR1 SQVTM and CDR2 ANQGSEA. CDR3 length equals 15 residues. The CDR3 sequence: CSVQTSGSGADTQYF. In DNA, the CDR3 is TGCAGCGTACAAACATCGGGGTCGGGGGCAGATACGCAGTATTTT.

The J gene is TRBJ2-1, the V gene TRBV10-1, with 13 bases identical to TRBD2. Losses at the gene ends were 4 bases for V and 14 bases for J; bases not matched to a gene: 5. This CDR3 is 13 amino acids long. Germline V gene lookup returns CDR1 WNHNN and CDR2 SYGVQD (reference sequence). CDR3 bases: TGCGCCAGCAGTGCCGGGACTAGCGGGACGAAGTTCTTC. Protein sequence: CASSAGTSGTKFF.

This sequence joins TRBV19 and TRBJ2-1, with D perhaps TRBD2 (6 bases). The CDR3 spans 15 residues. Trimming pared 4 bases from V and 6 bases from J, leaving 16 bases between. From germline, CDR1 is LNHDA and CDR2 SQIVND (reference sequence). CDR3 protein: CASSSGAQYINEQFF. CDR3 bases: TGTGCCAGTAGTAGCGGGGCGCAATATATCAATGAGCAGTTCTTC. The full variable domain, its missing parts supplied by reference TRBV19 and TRBJ2-1, is DGGITQSPKYLFRKEGQNVTLSCEQNLNHDAMYWYRQDPGQGLRLIYYSQIVNDFQKGDIAEGYSVSREKKESFPLTVTSAQKNPTAFYLCASSSGAQYINEQFFGPGTRLTVL.

The chain is built from TRBV29-1 and TRBJ2-1; D is undetermined. CDR3 length equals 14 residues. Germline CDR1 reads SQVTM; CDR2 reads ANQGSEA. Trimming stripped 3 bases from V and 0 bases from J, with 9 bases between. CDR3: CSVDGGSSYNEQFF. CDR3 DNA sequence: TGCAGCGTTGACGGCGGTAGCTCCTACAATGAGCAGTTCTTC.

V and J are TRBV28 and TRBJ2-5; 13 nucleotides line up with TRBD2. The V gene's germline CDR1 is MDHEN and CDR2 SYDVKM. With 6 bases clipped from V and 0 bases from J, the junction kept 10 bases outside the gene matches. CDR3 length equals 18 residues. The chain's CDR3 is CASRSAGTSGEYQETQYF. The CDR3 nucleotides are TGTGCCAGCAGGAGTGCCGGGACTAGCGGGGAGTACCAAGAGACCCAGTACTTC.

This clone occurred once. The chain has TRBV19 and TRBJ2-5; tentative D call: TRBD2 (7 bases). This CDR3 is 13 amino acids long. The V and J ends lost 9 bases and 5 bases respectively, with 16 bases between them. Germline CDR1 and CDR2: LNHDA and SQIVND (reference sequence). The CDR3 reads CASNNGGLETQYF. The CDR3 DNA sequence: TGTGCCAGCAACAACGGGGGGCTGGAGACCCAGTACTTC.

The V call is TRBV6-5, the J call TRBJ2-5; TRBD2 agrees at 11 bases. The CDR3 length is 14 residues. Losses at the gene ends were 6 bases for V and 5 bases for J; bases not matched to a gene: 5. Germline V gene lookup returns CDR1 MNHEY and CDR2 SVGAGI. The CDR3 DNA is TGTGCCAGCAGACCACTAGCGGGGGTTGAGACCCAGTACTTC. Amino acid sequence: CASRPLAGVETQYF.

This sequence joins TRBV18 and TRBJ1-1, with D maybe TRBD1 (5 bases). CDR3 length: 13 amino acids. Germline V CDR1 and CDR2: KGHSH, LQKENI. V lost 5 bases and J 2 bases, leaving 9 bases between the germline ends. Here the CDR3 DNA reads TGTGCCAGCTCATCTCAGGGTAACACTGAAGCTTTCTTT. Protein product: CASSSQGNTEAFF.

This clone has just a few counts. The V call is TRBV7-8, the J call TRBJ1-5; D unclear. Germline-derived CDR1 and CDR2 are SGHVS and FQNEAQ. This CDR3 has 15 amino acids. V gave up 0 bases and J gave up 3 bases, with 9 bases separating them. The CDR3 is CASSLARQFNQPQHF. The CDR3 DNA is TGTGCCAGCAGCTTAGCGAGGCAGTTCAATCAGCCCCAGCATTTT.

This clone was found once. V and J are TRBV5-1 and TRBJ2-7; weak D call: TRBD2 (5 bases). The V end lost 7 bases, the J end lost 2 bases, and 16 bases lay between the germline ends. The CDR3 loop spans 14 amino acids. Germline CDR1 reads SGHRS; CDR2 reads YFSETQ. The CDR3 nucleotides read TGCGCCAGCTCCGGGGTAAGAGAGCCCTACGAGCAGTACTTC. Its translation is CASSGVREPYEQYF.

The rearrangement links TRBV3-1 (or the pseudogene TRBV3-2) to TRBJ2-1, with 8 bases lining up with TRBD2. Germline-derived CDR1 and CDR2 are LGHDT and YNNKEL (reference sequence). The CDR3 contains 15 residues. The ends lost 2 bases at V and 6 bases at J; junction bases unmatched: 6. The CDR3 region has the DNA TGTGCCAGCAGCCAATTCCGAGCGGGAGCCAATGAGCAGTTCTTC. Translation gives CASSQFRAGANEQFF.

This chain joins TRBV5-8 and TRBJ1-2; the match to TRBD1 covers 10 bases. Germline-derived CDR1 and CDR2 are SGHTS and YDEGEE. The CDR3 covers 16 residues. J was trimmed by 2 bases and V by 4 bases; bases with no gene match: 8. The CDR3 bases are TGTGCCAGCAGCCTGAAGAGACAGGGGGCCAACTATGGCTACACCTTC. Translated, it gives CASSLKRQGANYGYTF.

This clone was detected only a few times. The V call is TRBV23-1, the J call TRBJ2-7, with D possibly being TRBD1 (6 bases). TRBV23-1 qualifies as an ORF whose function is uncertain. The length of the CDR3 is 13 residues. With 7 bases removed from V and 5 bases from J, the gap between germline ends came to 15 bases. The CDR3, as DNA: TGCGCCAGCATTAACCACAGGGACAACGAGCAGTACGTC. Translating it yields CASINHRDNEQYV.

The chain uses TRBV5-6 and TRBJ1-2, with TRBD1 identical over 8 bases. Trimming at V came to 0 bases and at J to 0 bases, leaving 7 bases not matched to a gene. CDR1 is SGHDT, CDR2 YYEEEE, per germline. The CDR3 is 17 residues long. The CDR3 here is CASSLVAGGTTNYGYTF. The CDR3 DNA reads TGTGCCAGCAGCTTGGTGGCAGGGGGCACAACTAACTATGGCTACACCTTC. The full variable domain, its missing parts supplied by reference TRBV5-6 and TRBJ1-2, is DAGVTQSPTHLIKTRGQQVTLRCSPKSGHDTVSWYQQALGQGPQFIFQYYEEEERQRGNFPDRFSGHQFPNYSSELNVNALLLGDSALYLCASSLVAGGTTNYGYTFGSGTRLTVV.

The rearrangement links TRBV6-2 or TRBV6-3 to TRBJ1-1; D gene unclear. The germline V gene encodes CDR1 MNHEY and CDR2 SVGEGT. The CDR3 sequence is 14 residues long. Deletions cut 4 bases from V and 0 bases from J, with 9 bases between. The CDR3 DNA sequence: TGTGCCAGCAGTTCCCTTCAGGTGAACACTGAAGCTTTCTTT. It translates to CASSSLQVNTEAFF.